The 24 T cell receptor beta chains presented below share a single source sample, sequenced in a study of cytomegalovirus exposure and HLA in healthy donors. The PCR ran on 60 Vbeta and 13 Jbeta primers. TCRdb's table, derived via immunoSEQ multiplex PCR, lists solely in-frame clones and lacks some. This table holds some 130,000 clones, roughly 9% found once. What was sequenced was PBMCs. Receptors originate from a woman aged 40 to 50 in good health and CMV-seropositive.

This chain links TRBV2 with TRBJ1-3, with D tentatively TRBD1 (6 bases). The CDR3 sequence is 16 residues long. V was pared by 6 bases and J by 4 bases, with 19 bases between. Germline lookup yields CDR1 SNHLY and CDR2 FYNNEI. CDR3 sequence (DNA): TGTGCCAGCAGCGGGGGGGCGACTGGAGAGGGAAACACCATATATTTT. Residues: CASSGGATGEGNTIYF.

The chain joins TRBV7-6 to TRBJ1-4, with TRBD1 as a possible D gene (6 bases). The germline gives CDR1 SGHVS, CDR2 FNYEAQ. Between the trimmed V and J ends, which lost 2 bases and 4 bases, there was a span of 11 bases. CDR3 size: 15 residues. CDR3 amino acids: CASSLWTAHNEKLFF. CDR3 DNA sequence: TGTGCCAGCAGCTTATGGACAGCCCATAATGAAAAACTGTTTTTT.

This clone was seen more than once but under ten times. This sequence joins TRBV18 and TRBJ2-1; D perhaps matches TRBD1 (5 bases). This CDR3 region has 16 residues. V was shortened by 2 bases and J by 4 bases, with 15 bases between the two germline ends. Germline V gene data show CDR1 as KGHSH and CDR2 as LQKENI. The CDR3 protein is CASSPGFLGQYNEQFF. CDR3 DNA sequence: TGTGCCAGCTCACCAGGCTTTTTGGGGCAGTACAATGAGCAGTTCTTC.

The chain combines TRBV18 with TRBJ1-5; 7 bases are shared with TRBD1. Germline assignment: CDR1 KGHSH and CDR2 LQKENI. This CDR3 has 15 residues. The V and J ends lost 3 bases and 0 bases, in that order; junction bases with no gene match: 2. The CDR3 loop is CASSPGQSSNQPQHF. The CDR3 nucleotides are TGTGCCAGCTCACCGGGACAGAGTAGCAATCAGCCCCAGCATTTT.

In this sample, this clone turned up a few times. The chain combines TRBV7-9 with TRBJ2-5; 7 bases match TRBD1. In germline, CDR1 is SEHNR, CDR2 FQNEAQ (reference sequence). The CDR3 runs 15 residues. The junction had 10 bases not matched to a gene; V was cut back by 4 bases and J by 5 bases. This chain's CDR3 is CASSSRQGAAETQYF. Written as DNA, the CDR3 is TGTGCCAGCAGCTCGAGACAGGGCGCGGCGGAGACCCAGTACTTC.

This clone was picked up a small number of times. The chain recombines TRBV2 with TRBJ1-1; 7 bases are a match to TRBD1. The CDR3 length is 14 residues. With 6 bases clipped from V and 5 bases from J, the junction kept 9 bases outside the gene matches. From germline, CDR1 is SNHLY and CDR2 FYNNEI. In DNA form, the CDR3 reads TGTGCCAGCAGAACAACCGGGACAGTAACTGAAGCTTTCTTT. It yields the protein CASRTTGTVTEAFF.

In this sample, this clone turned up a few times. Other nucleotide sequences in the sample specify the same CDR3. Here the CDR3 reads CASSLAGGGYTF. CDR3 nucleotide sequence: TGCGCCAGCAGCTTGGCCGGGGGTGGCTACACCTTC. The chain joins TRBV5-1 to TRBJ1-2, with a tentative D call TRBD1 (5 bases). The germline V and J ends were trimmed by 0 bases and 7 bases, with 7 bases remaining between them. CDR3 length equals 12 residues. Germline loops: CDR1 SGHRS, CDR2 YFSETQ.

The sample holds a few counts of this clone. The chain combines TRBV6-1 with TRBJ1-4; unclear D gene. Trimming removed 4 bases at V and 11 bases at J, with 14 bases between. The CDR3 covers 13 residues. CDR1 is MNHNS and CDR2 is SASEGT in the germline V gene. CDR3 in amino acids: CASSVKGGGKLFF. CDR3 in DNA: TGTGCCAGCAGTGTTAAAGGAGGAGGGAAACTGTTTTTT.

The table lists this clone with a few counts. The chain uses TRBV6-5 and TRBJ2-2; tentatively, D is TRBD1 (7 bases). The germline V and J ends were trimmed by 6 bases and 5 bases, with 13 bases remaining between them. Germline V CDR1 and CDR2: MNHEY, SVGAGI. This CDR3 contains 14 residues. The CDR3 DNA sequence: TGTGCCAGCAGGCCCAGGGGGGTGACCGGGGAGCTGTTTTTT. It specifies CASRPRGVTGELFF.

This clone was observed at least ten times. The V and J genes are TRBV11-1 and TRBJ2-3, with D maybe TRBD1 (6 bases). V was trimmed by 3 bases and J by 0 bases, leaving 10 bases between them. The CDR3 runs 15 residues. The germline CDR1 and CDR2 sequences are SGHAT and FQDESV (reference sequence). The DNA of the CDR3 is TGTGCCAGCAGCTTGACAGGCTCTAGCACAGATACGCAGTATTTT. It codes for CASSLTGSSTDTQYF.

The V and J genes are TRBV11-2 and TRBJ1-1; 7 bases line up with TRBD1. Germline CDR1 is SGHAT and CDR2 is FQNNGV. With 5 bases clipped from V and 4 bases from J, the junction kept 4 bases outside the gene matches. The CDR3 spans 13 residues. The CDR3 reads CASSIGQVTEAFF. The CDR3 bases are TGTGCCAGCAGCATCGGACAGGTCACTGAAGCTTTCTTT.

This clone was seen more than once but under ten times. This chain connects TRBV15 to TRBJ1-1; D not resolved. Between the trimmed V and J ends, which lost 2 bases and 11 bases, there was a span of 12 bases. Germline V gene data show CDR1 as LNHNV and CDR2 as YYDKDF (reference sequence). CDR3 length: 12 amino acids. CDR3 sequence: CATSRNGYSAFF. Here the CDR3 DNA reads TGTGCCACCAGCAGAAATGGATACAGCGCTTTCTTT.

This sequence joins TRBV7-2 and TRBJ1-4, with D possibly being TRBD1 (5 bases). The CDR3 runs 14 residues. The V gene's germline CDR1 is SGHTA and CDR2 FQGNSA. The V end lost 2 bases, the J end lost 10 bases, and 14 bases lay between the germline ends. The CDR3 sequence is CASSLQGVSGKLFF. The CDR3 bases are TGTGCCAGCAGCTTACAAGGGGTTAGCGGAAAACTGTTTTTT. The full variable domain, rest sourced from reference TRBV7-2 and TRBJ1-4, is GAGVSQSPSNKVTEKGKDVELRCDPISGHTALYWYRQSLGQGLEFLIYFQGNSAPDKSGLPSDRFSAERTGGSVSTLTIQRTQQEDSAVYLCASSLQGVSGKLFFGSGTQLSVL.

The V gene is TRBV5-1, the J gene TRBJ1-4; D remains ambiguous. The germline CDR1 and CDR2 sequences are SGHRS and YFSETQ. The V gene lost 4 bases and the J gene lost 7 bases, with 14 bases spanning the gap. This CDR3 contains 14 residues. In DNA form, the CDR3 reads TGCGCCAGCAGCCGGACTCAGGCTGGTGAAAAACTGTTTTTT. Protein: CASSRTQAGEKLFF.

This clone has a handful of counts. CDR3 nucleotides: TGTGCCAGCTGCAAAGACAGGGTAGCCACAGATACGCAGTATTTT. Amino acids: CASCKDRVATDTQYF. The V and J genes are TRBV2 and TRBJ2-3; 7 bases agree with TRBD1. The V gene's germline CDR1 is SNHLY and CDR2 FYNNEI. J lost 2 bases, V lost 8 bases, and 10 bases had no gene match. The CDR3 has 15 amino acids.

The chain joins TRBV6-1 to TRBJ1-5; D might be TRBD1 (5 bases). This CDR3 has 13 residues. V was clipped by 3 bases and J by 5 bases, with 8 bases between them. Germline-derived CDR1 and CDR2 are MNHNS and SASEGT. CDR3 nucleotides: TGTGCCAGCAGTGACAGGGCTCATCAGCCCCAGCATTTT. This translates into CASSDRAHQPQHF.

This clone has only a few counts. V gene TRBV10-2 combines with J gene TRBJ2-1; weak D call: TRBD2 (5 bases). The CDR3 covers 14 residues. The germline V and J ends were trimmed by 6 bases and 6 bases, with 15 bases remaining between them. From germline, CDR1 is WSHSY and CDR2 SAAADI. The CDR3 DNA sequence: TGCGCCAGCAGAGTAAGGGATGGAGGCAATGAGCAGTTCTTC. Translated, it gives CASRVRDGGNEQFF.

This clone has more than one count but fewer than ten. The chain links TRBV2 to TRBJ2-3, with D unclear. Trimming stripped 5 bases from V and 2 bases from J, with 11 bases between. The CDR3 extends over 14 amino acids. Germline CDR1 reads SNHLY; CDR2 reads FYNNEI. The CDR3 spells CASSLGSFTDTQYF. The CDR3, as DNA: TGTGCCAGCAGTCTCGGTTCTTTCACAGATACGCAGTATTTT.

In this sample, this clone turned up a few times. This chain uses TRBV4-1 with TRBJ2-3; D is perhaps TRBD1 (6 bases). CDR3 length equals 16 residues. V lost 0 bases, J lost 2 bases, and 12 bases lay in between. Germline-derived CDR1 and CDR2 are MGHRA and YSYEKL. DNA for the CDR3: TGCGCCAGCAGCCAAGAAGCAGGGGCCCCCACAGATACGCAGTATTTT. Its protein product is CASSQEAGAPTDTQYF.

This chain links TRBV7-9 with TRBJ1-2, with 9 positions matching TRBD1. V was pared by 5 bases and J by 4 bases, with 14 bases of the junction left unmatched. The CDR3 runs 17 residues. CDR1 is SEHNR, CDR2 FQNEAQ, per germline (reference sequence). As DNA, the CDR3 is TGTGCCAGCAGCCCAGTGGGACAGGGACGAAACACCTATGGCTACACCTTC. Residues: CASSPVGQGRNTYGYTF.

CDR3 sequence: CASSAPGSGRGETEAFF. DNA of the CDR3: TGTGCCAGCTCGGCCCCGGGCTCCGGGCGGGGGGAAACTGAAGCTTTCTTT. The chain carries TRBV7-2 and TRBJ1-1, with D possibly TRBD1 on 5 matching bases. The V and J ends lost 8 bases and 5 bases respectively, with 27 bases between them. The CDR3 runs to 17 residues. Germline V CDR1 and CDR2: SGHTA, FQGNSA.

This clone was picked up a small number of times. The chain has TRBV18 and TRBJ2-5, with D tentatively TRBD1 (6 bases). The germline V and J ends were trimmed by 5 bases and 3 bases, with 13 bases remaining between them. Germline V lookup: CDR1 KGHSH, CDR2 LQKENI. The CDR3 length is 14 residues. Written as DNA, the CDR3 is TGTGCCAGCTCAGAGGCAGGGGCTGAAGAGACCCAGTACTTC. Amino acids: CASSEAGAEETQYF.

V is TRBV5-1 and J is TRBJ1-1, with 7 positions matching TRBD1. Germline CDR1 and CDR2: SGHRS and YFSETQ. The CDR3 has 15 residues. V lost 4 bases to trimming and J lost 4 bases; unmatched junction nucleotides: 10. In nucleotides, the CDR3 is TGCGCCAGCAGCCCTGACTCAAACAGGGGCACTGAAGCTTTCTTT. Its translation is CASSPDSNRGTEAFF.

The chain combines TRBV6-5 with TRBJ1-2, with a possible D match to TRBD1 (5 bases). Germline loops: CDR1 MNHEY, CDR2 SVGAGI. Between the trimmed V and J ends, which lost 2 bases and 1 base, there was a span of 8 bases. There are 14 residues in the CDR3. In DNA form, the CDR3 reads TGTGCCAGCAGTTACGGCGGGGGTAACTATGGCTACACCTTC. This translates into CASSYGGGNYGYTF.